A selection of T cell receptor beta chains follows, all from one sample in a study of cytomegalovirus exposure and HLA in healthy donors. This table comes from immunoSEQ multiplex PCR, and its TCRdb copy is limited to in-frame clones, with some not included. This sample has some 110,000 clones, with less than 85% found just once. Sequences were obtained from PBMCs. The receptors derive from a man aged 35-49 years in good health and CMV-seropositive. Both conserved end residues are part of each CDR3. D genes are given only for firm matches. For some rows the clone size is stated as once, few or many, or as a class when expanded; others skip it.

CASSPNRAGGELFF	TGCGCCAGCAGCCCTAACAGGGCGGGCGGGGAGCTGTTTTTT	TRBJ2-2	TRBV5-1	-	-
CASTRLAGGAYEQYF	TGTGCCAGCACCCGACTAGCGGGGGGGGCCTACGAGCAGTACTTC	TRBJ2-7	TRBV27	-	TRBD2
CASSEAQVGTEAFF	TGCGCCAGCAGTGAGGCCCAGGTTGGCACTGAAGCTTTCTTT	TRBJ1-1	TRBV10-1	-	-
CASSATGTNEKLFF	TGTGCCAGCAGCGCGACAGGGACTAATGAAAAACTGTTTTTT	TRBJ1-4	TRBV6-1	-	TRBD1
CASSLGTGATGELFF	TGTGCCAGCAGCTTAGGGACAGGGGCCACCGGGGAGCTGTTTTTT	TRBJ2-2	TRBV5-6	once	TRBD1
CASSPRQGDSYGYTF	TGTGCCAGCAGTCCTCGACAGGGGGATTCCTATGGCTACACCTTC	TRBJ1-2	TRBV2	-	TRBD1
CAWSILAGGNEQFF	TGTGCCTGGAGCATACTAGCGGGAGGCAATGAGCAGTTCTTC	TRBJ2-1	TRBV30	once	TRBD2
CATFIGNQPQHF	TGTGCCACCTTTATCGGCAATCAGCCCCAGCATTTT	TRBJ1-5	TRBV28	-	-
CASRGTSGRDTDTQYF	TGTGCCAGCAGGGGAACTAGCGGGAGGGACACAGATACGCAGTATTTT	TRBJ2-3	TRBV6-6	-	TRBD2
CASRSTGSNGYTF	TGTGCCAGCAGGTCAACAGGGAGCAATGGCTACACCTTC	TRBJ1-2	TRBV9	-	-
CAISASGGNEQFF	TGTGCCATCAGCGCTAGCGGGGGAAATGAGCAGTTCTTC	TRBJ2-1	TRBV10-3	-	TRBD2
CASARSGWTEAFF	TGTGCCAGCGCGAGGTCGGGTTGGACTGAAGCTTTCTTT	TRBJ1-1	TRBV25-1	-	-
CASSSLDIARETQYF	TGTGCCAGCAGTTCCCTGGACATAGCTAGGGAGACCCAGTACTTC	TRBJ2-5	TRBV6-1	-	-
CASSPRTSTDTQYF	TGTGCCAGTAGTCCTAGGACTAGCACAGATACGCAGTATTTT	TRBJ2-3	TRBV19	-	-
CASSPRTGWYEQYF	TGTGCCAGCTCACCACGGACAGGGTGGTACGAGCAGTACTTC	TRBJ2-7	TRBV18	once	TRBD1
CASSWAGGFNSPLHF	TGTGCCAGCAGCTGGGCGGGGGGCTTCAATTCACCCCTCCACTTT	TRBJ1-6	TRBV5-6	-	-
CASSFRQGANYGYTF	TGTGCCAGTAGTTTCCGACAGGGCGCAAACTATGGCTACACCTTC	TRBJ1-2	TRBV19	-	TRBD1
CASRVREGRTGELFF	TGTGCCAGCAGGGTTAGGGAGGGAAGGACCGGGGAGCTGTTTTTT	TRBJ2-2	TRBV7-2	-	TRBD2
CASTLGTGNYGYTF	TGTGCCAGCACCCTTGGGACAGGGAACTATGGCTACACCTTC	TRBJ1-2	TRBV5-4	-	TRBD1
CASKTGENSNQPQHF	TGTGCCAGCAAAACAGGGGAGAATAGCAATCAGCCCCAGCATTTT	TRBJ1-5	TRBV6-6	-	TRBD1
CASSTWGSPTGGVNNEQFF	TGTGCCAGCAGCACTTGGGGGTCCCCTACGGGGGGAGTCAACAATGAGCAGTTCTTC	TRBJ2-1	TRBV7-8	-	TRBD2
CASSILTSGGGLRQYF	TGTGCCAGTAGTATCTTGACTAGCGGGGGGGGACTAAGGCAGTATTTT	TRBJ2-3	TRBV19	-	TRBD2
CASSTGAGGPYEQYF	TGTGCCAGCAGCACAGGGGCGGGGGGACCTTACGAGCAGTACTTC	TRBJ2-7	TRBV6-4	-	-
CASSQRGQGRWETQYF	TGTGCCAGCAGTCAGCGGGGACAGGGAAGGTGGGAGACCCAGTACTTC	TRBJ2-5	TRBV28	few	TRBD1
CATSSQAGYTEAFF	TGTGCCACCAGCTCACAGGCAGGATACACTGAAGCTTTCTTT	TRBJ1-1	TRBV15	-	-
CASSVGSGDTQYF	TGTGCCAGCAGCGTAGGCTCCGGGGATACGCAGTATTTT	TRBJ2-3	TRBV9	-	-
CASSYSGVRGNEQFF	TGTGCCAGCAGTTACTCGGGGGTCCGGGGGAATGAGCAGTTCTTC	TRBJ2-1	TRBV6-6	-	-
CASSLGTADEQYF	TGTGCCAGCAGCCTCGGGACAGCCGACGAGCAGTACTTC	TRBJ2-7	TRBV7-9	once	TRBD1
CASSPRGQGVNEAFF	TGTGCCAGCAGCCCCCGGGGACAGGGAGTCAATGAAGCTTTCTTT	TRBJ1-1	TRBV4-2	-	TRBD1
CASSVTPFSNQPQHF	TGTGCCAGCAGCGTCACTCCCTTTAGCAATCAGCCCCAGCATTTT	TRBJ1-5	TRBV9	-	-
CASSPGLAGTGEQYF	TGTGCCAGCTCACCAGGACTAGCGGGTACGGGGGAGCAGTACTTC	TRBJ2-7	TRBV18	-	TRBD2
CASSIGGSGANVLTF	TGTGCCAGTAGTATTGGAGGCAGTGGGGCCAACGTCCTGACTTTC	TRBJ2-6	TRBV19	-	-
CASSLAGGRENSQYF	TGCGCCAGCAGCTTGGCCGGGGGGCGAGAGAACAGTCAGTACTTC	TRBJ2-4	TRBV5-1	-	-
CASSYIRDRGRTDTQYF	TGTGCCAGCAGTTATATACGAGACCGAGGGAGGACAGATACGCAGTATTTT	TRBJ2-3	TRBV27	few	-
CAWDSGGLDTQYF	TGTGCCTGGGATAGCGGGGGACTCGATACGCAGTATTTT	TRBJ2-3	TRBV30	-	TRBD2
CASSSLAGGVNEQFF	TGTGCCAGCAGTTCCCTAGCGGGAGGTGTCAATGAGCAGTTCTTC	TRBJ2-1	TRBV27	-	TRBD2
CAWGTSVTYNEQFF	TGTGCCTGGGGGACTAGCGTAACCTACAATGAGCAGTTCTTC	TRBJ2-1	TRBV30	-	TRBD2
CASSYSYASGYGYTF	TGTGCCAGCAGTTACTCGTATGCCAGCGGATATGGCTACACCTTC	TRBJ1-2	TRBV6-5	-	-
CASSPGYAGELFF	TGTGCCAGCAGCCCAGGGTATGCCGGGGAGCTGTTTTTT	TRBJ2-2	TRBV5-4	-	-
CASSLRPGVGGYTF	TGTGCCAGCAGCTTAAGGCCAGGGGTGGGTGGCTACACCTTC	TRBJ1-2	TRBV7-3	-	-
CSVKTGFIEKLFF	TGCAGCGTAAAGACAGGGTTTATTGAAAAACTGTTTTTT	TRBJ1-4	TRBV29-1	-	TRBD1
CASSWEGRQETQYF	TGCGCCAGCAGCTGGGAGGGTAGGCAAGAGACCCAGTACTTC	TRBJ2-5	TRBV5-1	-	TRBD2
CASSTGNEQFF	TGTGCCAGCAGTACGGGGAATGAGCAGTTCTTC	TRBJ2-1	TRBV28	-	-
CAWSVGAGGMYEQFF	TGTGCCTGGAGTGTTGGAGCGGGGGGCATGTATGAGCAGTTCTTC	TRBJ2-1	TRBV30	few	TRBD2
CSVAPGTGAYEQYF	TGCAGCGTTGCCCCCGGGACAGGGGCCTACGAGCAGTACTTC	TRBJ2-7	TRBV29-1	-	TRBD1
CASSLEPGLAYEQYF	TGTGCCAGCAGCTTGGAACCGGGACTAGCGTACGAGCAGTACTTC	TRBJ2-7	TRBV5-4	-	TRBD2
CSSSLTSGSMYEQYF	TGTTCCAGCAGCCTGACTAGCGGGAGTATGTACGAGCAGTACTTC	TRBJ2-7	TRBV7-3	-	TRBD2
CASGLFGPGDTQYF	TGTGCCAGCGGGTTATTCGGCCCCGGGGATACGCAGTATTTT	TRBJ2-3	TRBV7-3	few	-
CASSRGLAGGSTGELFF	TGCGCCAGCAGCCGCGGACTAGCGGGGGGAAGCACCGGGGAGCTGTTTTTT	TRBJ2-2	TRBV4-1	-	TRBD2
CASSLASQGVDYGYTF	TGTGCCAGCAGCTTAGCGTCACAGGGGGTGGACTATGGCTACACCTTC	TRBJ1-2	TRBV7-2	-	TRBD1
CASGGVAGDETQYF	TGTGCTAGTGGTGGGGTAGCGGGAGACGAGACCCAGTACTTC	TRBJ2-5	TRBV12-5	-	TRBD2